The 23 T cell receptor beta chains in this list originate from one sample, sequenced in a study of early T cells in non-severe SARS-CoV-2 infection. From the 5' RACE reads, TCRdb called clonotypes with MiXCR, one entry per CDR3 protein. This table has roughly 45,000 distinct CDR3 sequences, around 11% appearing once. Sample: whole blood. The receptors were gathered from an adult who was a healthcare worker with PCR-confirmed SARS-CoV-2 infection or an uninfected control (not recorded which).

The sample holds many counts of this clonotype. This chain links TRBV5-6 with TRBJ2-7; D is possibly TRBD1 or TRBD2 (5 bases each). V dropped 2 bases and J dropped 1 base, with 10 bases sitting between them. The CDR3 is made up of 14 amino acids. CDR1 is SGHDT and CDR2 is YYEEEE in the germline V gene. CDR3 in DNA: TGTGCCAGCAGCTTCGGGACCTTTTCCTACGAGCAGTACTTC. As protein: CASSFGTFSYEQYF.

This clonotype came up many times. This chain uses TRBV28 with TRBJ1-5; D gene uncertain. Germline V gene sequence: CDR1 MDHEN, CDR2 SYDVKM. V lost 6 bases to trimming and J lost 4 bases, with 10 bases between them. The CDR3 covers 13 residues. CDR3 region: CASRLPTNQPQHF. CDR3 coding DNA: TGTGCCAGCAGGCTCCCGACAAATCAGCCCCAGCATTTT. Together with reference TRBV28 and TRBJ1-5, the CDR3 gives the full variable domain: DVKVTQSSRYLVKRTGEKVFLECVQDMDHENMFWYRQDPGLGLRLIYFSYDVKMKEKGDIPEGYSVSREKKERFSLILESASTNQTSMYLCASRLPTNQPQHFGDGTRLSIL.

V gene TRBV6-5 combines with J gene TRBJ2-1; D uncertain. V was cut by 4 bases and J by 9 bases, with 16 bases left in between. Germline loops: CDR1 MNHEY, CDR2 SVGAGI. The CDR3 consists of 14 residues. The CDR3 DNA reads as TGTGCCAGCAGTTTTACGCCAGACAAGATTGAGCAGTTCTTC. Its translation is CASSFTPDKIEQFF.

This clonotype was picked up a small number of times. V and J are TRBV20-1 and TRBJ2-2; 7 nucleotides match TRBD2. The CDR3 extends over 18 amino acids. Looked up from germline, CDR1 is DFQATT and CDR2 is SNEGSKA (reference sequence). Trimming removed 4 bases from V and 1 base from J; junction bases left unmatched: 15. Here the CDR3 reads CSATLAGAWMRNTGELFF. In DNA form, the CDR3 reads TGCAGTGCTACTTTGGCGGGAGCGTGGATGAGGAACACCGGGGAGCTGTTTTTT.

CDR3 sequence: CASSFGRSYNEQFF. DNA of the CDR3: TGTGCCAGCAGCTTTGGTCGCTCCTACAATGAGCAGTTCTTC. The genes are TRBV7-8 and TRBJ2-1, with D hard to call. The germline CDR1 and CDR2 sequences are SGHVS and FQNEAQ. CDR3 length: 14 residues. V gave up 3 bases and J gave up 0 bases, with 6 bases separating them.

There are many counts of this clonotype. The chain is built from TRBV7-6 and TRBJ2-7; possibly TRBD1 for D (6 bases). The CDR3 is 14 residues long. Germline assignment: CDR1 SGHVS and CDR2 FNYEAQ. Trimming pared 3 bases from V and 7 bases from J, leaving 16 bases between. The CDR3 reads CASSLDRRSREQYF. The CDR3 DNA reads TGTGCCAGCAGCTTGGACAGAAGAAGCCGGGAGCAGTACTTC. Based on the CDR3 plus reference TRBV7-6 and TRBJ2-7, the full variable domain is GAGVSQSPRYKVTKRGQDVALRCDPISGHVSLYWYRQALGQGPEFLTYFNYEAQQDKSGLPNDRFSAERPEGSISTLTIQRTEQRDSAMYRCASSLDRRSREQYFGPGTRLTVT.

There are many counts of this clonotype. This chain links TRBV5-1 with TRBJ1-2, with TRBD1 matching over 9 bases. After removal of 3 bases from V and 4 bases from J, the junction contained 4 bases not matched to a gene. In germline, CDR1 is SGHRS, CDR2 YFSETQ. The CDR3 runs to 14 residues. The CDR3, as DNA: TGCGCCAGCAGCTCAGGGACAGGGTCCTATGGCTACACCTTC. Residues: CASSSGTGSYGYTF.

There are many counts of this clonotype. This chain connects TRBV11-2 to TRBJ2-7; 9 positions match TRBD1. CDR1 is SGHAT and CDR2 is FQNNGV in the germline V gene. Unmatched junction bases numbered 5, after V lost 6 bases and J lost 2 bases. This CDR3 is built from 14 residues. The CDR3 DNA follows: TGTGCCAGCAGGGGACAGGGCAGGACCTACGAGCAGTACTTC. This codes for CASRGQGRTYEQYF.

This clonotype appeared a few times. In DNA, the CDR3 is TGTGCCAGCAGATCCAGCGGGGGGTCCCGGACCGGGGAGCTGTTTTTT. Its translation: CASRSSGGSRTGELFF. V usage is TRBV6-6 and J usage is TRBJ2-2; 9 nucleotides line up with TRBD2. This CDR3 is 16 amino acids long. Germline V gives CDR1 MNHNY, CDR2 SVGAGI (reference sequence). V dropped 6 bases and J dropped 5; count of bases not matched to a gene: 10.

The chain employs TRBV9 and TRBJ1-1; tentatively, D is TRBD1 (6 bases). Between the trimmed V and J ends, which lost 3 bases and 1 base, there was a span of 10 bases. Germline values: CDR1 SGDLS, CDR2 YYNGEE. The CDR3 is 14 residues long. For the CDR3, the DNA is TGTGCCAGCAGCGGGGGACATCAGAACACTGAAGCTTTCTTT. This translates into CASSGGHQNTEAFF.

This clonotype was seen repeatedly, ten times or more. CDR3 in amino acids: CASSATGEEEKLFF. The DNA of the CDR3 is TGCGCCAGCAGCGCGACAGGGGAAGAAGAAAAACTGTTTTTT. The chain is built from TRBV5-1 and TRBJ1-4, with 8 bases aligning to TRBD1. Germline trimming cut 4 bases from V and 8 bases from J; bases unmatched to any gene: 7. The CDR3 totals 14 residues. Germline lookup yields CDR1 SGHRS and CDR2 YFSETQ.

In its sample, this clonotype is medium-sized. The chain is built from TRBV11-2 and TRBJ1-2; a weak D match, TRBD1 (6 bases). Trimming cost V 6 bases and J 3 bases, with 14 bases left between them. The germline gives CDR1 SGHAT, CDR2 FQNNGV. The CDR3 loop spans 14 amino acids. The CDR3 nucleotides are TGTGCCAGCAGACCTCTGGACAGAGACTATGGCTACACCTTC. Translation: CASRPLDRDYGYTF.

This clonotype was seen a few times. This chain links TRBV28 with TRBJ2-1; D is undetermined. Germline V lookup: CDR1 MDHEN, CDR2 SYDVKM. Trimming pared 2 bases from V and 5 bases from J, leaving 4 bases between. This CDR3 has 12 residues. This CDR3 reads CASSLDDNEQFF. The CDR3 nucleotides are TGTGCCAGCAGTTTAGACGACAATGAGCAGTTCTTC. The variable domain in full, with the rest retrieved from reference TRBV28 and TRBJ2-1, is DVKVTQSSRYLVKRTGEKVFLECVQDMDHENMFWYRQDPGLGLRLIYFSYDVKMKEKGDIPEGYSVSREKKERFSLILESASTNQTSMYLCASSLDDNEQFFGPGTRLTVL.

Ten or more counts support this clonotype. The chain couples TRBV25-1 to TRBJ2-7; D tentatively fits TRBD1 or TRBD2 (5 bases each). Trimming removed 6 bases at V and 3 bases at J, with 12 bases between. The CDR3 is made up of 13 amino acids. Germline CDR1 and CDR2: MGHDK and SYGVNS. The CDR3 sequence is CASRRDEIYEQYF. CDR3 coding DNA: TGTGCCAGCAGAAGGGACGAGATCTACGAGCAGTACTTC.

This clonotype was seen a handful of times. The chain couples TRBV6-5 to TRBJ2-1; 8 positions match TRBD2. Germline CDR1 and CDR2: MNHEY and SVGAGI. With 3 bases clipped from V and 6 bases from J, the junction kept 4 bases outside the gene matches. This CDR3 has 14 amino acids. In DNA, the CDR3 is TGTGCCAGCAGTTATACTAGCGGAAGCAATGAGCAGTTCTTC. Its protein product is CASSYTSGSNEQFF.

This clonotype was recorded many times. This rearrangement joins TRBV4-2 to TRBJ2-1, with a tentative D call TRBD2 (7 bases). Germline assignment: CDR1 LGHNA and CDR2 YNFKEQ. CDR3 length: 16 residues. V was trimmed by 3 bases and J by 8 bases, leaving 20 bases between them. The CDR3 sequence is CASSHGSGGASYEQFF. CDR3 DNA: TGTGCCAGCAGCCATGGGAGTGGGGGGGCCAGTTATGAGCAGTTCTTC.

V gene TRBV10-3 combines with J gene TRBJ2-3; D is perhaps TRBD1 or TRBD2 (5 bases each). Germline lookup yields CDR1 ENHRY and CDR2 SYGVKD. This CDR3 contains 15 residues. The V end was cut by 11 bases, the J end by 6 bases, with 24 bases between. This chain's CDR3 is CAPRKGRPSRDTQYF. In nucleotides, the CDR3 is TGTGCCCCAAGGAAGGGACGCCCCTCGCGGGATACGCAGTATTTT.

This clonotype was picked up many times. The chain recombines TRBV28 with TRBJ2-2, with D perhaps TRBD1 (6 bases). Deletions cut 3 bases from V and 1 base from J, with 9 bases between. Germline CDR1 is MDHEN and CDR2 is SYDVKM. The CDR3 is 15 amino acids. CDR3 bases: TGTGCCAGCAGTTTCCCGACAGGGAACACCGGGGAGCTGTTTTTT. Translation gives CASSFPTGNTGELFF.

This clonotype was detected a few times. This chain uses TRBV7-2 with TRBJ2-7; D unresolved. This CDR3 comprises 12 residues. The germline CDR1 and CDR2 sequences are SGHTA and FQGNSA. V was cut by 1 base and J by 4 bases, with 5 bases left in between. CDR3 bases: TGTGCCAGCAGCTTAGAATGGTACGAGCAGTACTTC. This encodes CASSLEWYEQYF.

This CDR3 is CSATGGYYGYTF. The CDR3 coding sequence is TGCAGCGCTACAGGGGGCTACTATGGCTACACCTTC. The chain links TRBV29-1 to TRBJ1-2; 9 bases are shared with TRBD1. The ends lost 7 bases at V and 3 bases at J; junction bases unmatched: 3. The CDR3 has 12 residues. Per the germline V gene, CDR1 is SQVTM and CDR2 is ANQGSEA.

This clonotype was observed at least ten times. The chain joins TRBV5-6 to TRBJ2-3; D is ambiguous. The CDR3 extends over 12 amino acids. V dropped 7 bases and J dropped 6 bases, with 12 bases sitting between them. Germline V lookup: CDR1 SGHDT, CDR2 YYEEEE. The chain's CDR3 is CASGPQADTQYF. In DNA, the CDR3 is TGTGCCAGCGGGCCCCAGGCGGATACGCAGTATTTT.

Notes on this clonotype: A read error may account for a junction end that differs from germline. This chain links TRBV28 with TRBJ1-3; D not certain. CDR3 length: 14 residues. Germline V gene lookup returns CDR1 MDHEN and CDR2 SYDVKM. In nucleotides, the CDR3 is TGTGCCAGCAGTTCCCCGGACTCTAGAAACACCATATATTTT. Amino acids: CASSSPDSRNTIYF.

This clonotype was detected only a few times. The chain is built from TRBV24-1 and TRBJ2-2; D gene unclear. Germline V gives CDR1 KGHDR, CDR2 SFDVKD. This CDR3 contains 15 residues. V lost 4 bases, J lost 6 bases, and 14 bases lay in between. The CDR3 region has the DNA TGTGCCACCAGTGAGAGAGGACCCTCATCCGGGGAGCTGTTTTTT. As protein: CATSERGPSSGELFF.